This TCR beta chain was identified in a study of beta chain features in type 1 diabetes. The wider study: Sorted cells numbering 107,917,701 were examined across all samples. Notes on the study in general: The naive, central memory and Treg TCRB repertoires looked more alike in patients than they did in healthy donors. More deletions and fewer insertions at VDJ junctions were found in patients with type 1 diabetes.

The entirety of the isolated RNA underwent reverse transcription, so expressed TCRB transcripts were sequenced. Produced via immunoSEQ multiplex PCR; TCRdb's table is partial and in-frame only. Counted here are a few hundred thousand clones, roughly 12% occurring once; the ten biggest clones make up approximately 0.015%. The CDR3 totals 13 residues. Per germline, CDR1 LGHNA and CDR2 YNFKEQ. The V end lost 5 bases, the J end lost 8 bases, and 13 bases lay between the germline ends. The table lists this clone with a few counts. What it binds is not known. This chain connects TRBV4-2 to TRBJ2-1, with D possibly being TRBD2 (5 bases). Sequencing used naive CD4+ T cells from blood. The sequence was collected from a man younger than 30 in good health. The CDR3 region has the DNA TGTGCCAGCAGCTGGCCAGCGGAGGATGAGCAGTTCTTC. Protein: CASSWPAEDEQFF.